The next 27 T cell receptor beta chains were all read from a single sample in a study of T cells in Graves' hyperthyroidism and ophthalmopathy. TCR beta CDR3 region amplification was performed from RNA transcripts. The HTBI primer set was used in a first-round RT-PCR of the TCR CDR3. MiXCR, run by TCRdb on the multiplex PCR reads, gives a single entry per CDR3 protein. The data contain about 260,000 distinct CDR3 sequences, under 30% of them seen just once; the ten biggest clones take up about a quarter. The sequencing input was blood. The source of these receptors is a man in his forties with Graves' hyperthyroidism that later progressed to Graves' ophthalmopathy.

This clonotype came up many times. This rearrangement joins TRBV6-5 to TRBJ2-7; D is possibly TRBD1 (6 bases). Germline V lookup: CDR1 MNHEY, CDR2 SVGAGI. This CDR3 is built from 16 residues. Trimming stripped 0 bases from V and 2 bases from J, with 14 bases between. Here the CDR3 reads CASSYSIQGQTYEQYF. CDR3 nucleotide sequence: TGTGCCAGCAGTTACTCGATACAGGGTCAAACCTACGAGCAGTACTTC.

This clonotype was observed at least ten times. The chain recombines TRBV3-1 with TRBJ1-1; D is uncertain. Trimming removed 1 base at V and 1 base at J, with 4 bases between. Germline loops: CDR1 LGHDT, CDR2 YNNKEL (reference sequence). The CDR3 length is 13 residues. The CDR3 region has the DNA TGTGCCAGCAGCCAAGGATGGAACACTGAAGCTTTCTTT. Its translation is CASSQGWNTEAFF. Together with reference TRBV3-1 and TRBJ1-1, the CDR3 gives the full variable domain: DTAVSQTPKYLVTQMGNDKSIKCEQNLGHDTMYWYKQDSKKFLKIMFSYNNKELIINETVPNRFSPKSPDKAHLNLHINSLELGDSAVYFCASSQGWNTEAFFGQGTRLTVV.

This clonotype has at least ten counts. This chain uses TRBV30 with TRBJ2-5, with 7 nucleotides matching TRBD2. V was clipped by 5 bases and J by 6 bases; unmatched bases: 12. Germline V CDR1 and CDR2: GTSNPN, SVGIG (reference sequence). This CDR3 comprises 14 residues. The CDR3 loop is CAWEDGGGPQTQYF. The CDR3 coding sequence is TGTGCCTGGGAAGATGGGGGAGGGCCGCAGACCCAGTACTTC.

This chain connects TRBV28 to TRBJ2-7; D not certain. With 6 bases removed from V and 0 bases from J, the gap between germline ends came to 15 bases. This CDR3 spans 15 amino acids. Per the germline V gene, CDR1 is MDHEN and CDR2 is SYDVKM. This CDR3 reads CASRPPGPSSYEQYF. The CDR3 region has the DNA TGTGCCAGCAGACCTCCGGGCCCGAGCTCCTACGAGCAGTACTTC.

The sample holds many counts of this clonotype. This chain uses TRBV6-1 with TRBJ1-2; D remains ambiguous. Trimming pared 6 bases from V and 4 bases from J, leaving 12 bases between. Per the germline V gene, CDR1 is MNHNS and CDR2 is SASEGT. CDR3 length: 13 residues. CDR3 DNA sequence: TGTGCCAGCAGGGAGGTTATGGGCTATGGCTACACCTTC. Encoded protein: CASREVMGYGYTF.

This clonotype was observed many times. The chain has TRBV10-3 and TRBJ2-5, with 10 bases lining up with TRBD1. Germline assignment: CDR1 ENHRY and CDR2 SYGVKD. Losses at the gene ends were 7 bases for V and 4 bases for J; bases not matched to a gene: 9. The CDR3 has 15 residues. The CDR3 DNA reads as TGTGCCATCAAATTGGGACAGGGGATATCAGAGACCCAGTACTTC. Translated: CAIKLGQGISETQYF.

This clonotype was seen at least ten times. The chain recombines TRBV12-3 or TRBV12-4 with TRBJ2-7; D is perhaps TRBD1 or TRBD2 (5 bases each). Trimming stripped 2 bases from V and 3 bases from J, with 8 bases between. The CDR3 is made up of 13 amino acids. This chain's CDR3 is CASSLLGVYEQYF. For the CDR3, the DNA is TGTGCCAGCAGTTTATTGGGGGTCTACGAGCAGTACTTC.

The V gene is TRBV7-2, the J gene TRBJ1-1; D gene ambiguous. The CDR3 totals 15 residues. V shed 8 bases and J shed 4 bases, with 20 bases lying between them. The germline V gene has CDR1 SGHTA and CDR2 FQGNSA. CDR3: CASRPPAVVRTEAFF. For the CDR3, the DNA is TGTGCCAGCCGCCCCCCTGCGGTGGTCCGCACTGAAGCTTTCTTT.

In its sample, this clonotype was seen many times. Here the CDR3 DNA reads TGTGCCAGCAGCGCTACCCCAGGCTACGAGCAGTACTTC. It encodes CASSATPGYEQYF. The rearrangement links TRBV9 to TRBJ2-7; no clear D gene. The CDR3 has 13 residues. Germline V lookup: CDR1 SGDLS, CDR2 YYNGEE. V shed 3 bases and J shed 3 bases, with 10 bases lying between them.

This chain connects TRBV6-4 to TRBJ2-3, with 7 positions matching TRBD1. Germline assignment: CDR1 MRHNA and CDR2 SNTAGT. CDR3 length: 14 amino acids. With 3 bases clipped from V and 2 bases from J, the junction kept 2 bases outside the gene matches. CDR3 amino acids: CASSEGQPTDTQYF. For the CDR3, the DNA is TGTGCCAGCAGTGAGGGACAGCCCACAGATACGCAGTATTTT.

At least ten counts were recorded for this clonotype. This rearrangement joins TRBV7-9 to TRBJ2-7, with unresolved D. Germline assignment: CDR1 SEHNR and CDR2 FQNEAQ (reference sequence). The CDR3 consists of 14 residues. V was pared by 3 bases and J by 6 bases, with 15 bases between. This chain's CDR3 is CASSFGVPPSEQYF. The CDR3, as DNA: TGTGCCAGCAGCTTTGGAGTTCCCCCATCCGAGCAGTACTTC.

The V and J genes are TRBV6-2 or TRBV6-3 and TRBJ2-2, with TRBD2 as a possible D gene (5 bases). The CDR3 sequence is 12 residues long. Germline V gene data show CDR1 as MNHEY and CDR2 as SVGEGT. Trimming cost V 8 bases and J 4 bases, with 8 bases left between them. The CDR3 sequence: CASGLLTGELFF. In DNA, the CDR3 is TGTGCCAGCGGACTCCTCACCGGGGAGCTGTTTTTT.

Many counts were recorded for this clonotype. The rearrangement uses TRBV5-4 and TRBJ2-5; D gene unclear. The CDR3 covers 15 residues. CDR1 SGHNT and CDR2 YYREEE come from the germline V gene (reference sequence). V was trimmed by 5 bases and J by 1 base, leaving 15 bases between them. CDR3 nucleotide sequence: TGTGCCAGCAGGCTAGACCGGGCCCTCCAAGAGACCCAGTACTTC. It is translated as CASRLDRALQETQYF.

In its sample, this clonotype was seen a few times. This chain uses TRBV6-2 or TRBV6-3 with TRBJ1-1; 8 nucleotides align to TRBD1. V trimming: 6 bases; J trimming: 3 bases; junction bases outside the gene matches: 6. Germline V gives CDR1 MNHEY, CDR2 SVGEGT. The CDR3 is 14 residues long. CDR3 protein: CASRQGQAHTEAFF. The CDR3 DNA follows: TGTGCCAGCAGACAGGGACAGGCCCACACTGAAGCTTTCTTT.

The chain joins TRBV12-3 or TRBV12-4 to TRBJ1-5; D is unresolved. The CDR3 is made up of 12 amino acids. V lost 2 bases to trimming and J lost 10 bases, with 9 bases between them. The DNA for the CDR3 is TGTGCCAGCAGTTTAAGGCCCCTTCCCCAGCATTTT. Its translation: CASSLRPLPQHF.

This chain connects TRBV20-1 to TRBJ2-7; the D is unclear. Germline CDR1 reads DFQATT; CDR2 reads SNEGSKA (reference sequence). The CDR3 extends over 12 amino acids. Trimming removed 5 bases from V and 0 bases from J, with 8 bases in between. Here the CDR3 reads CSAPQSSYEQYF. Written as DNA, the CDR3 is TGCAGTGCTCCGCAGAGCTCCTACGAGCAGTACTTC.

This clonotype was counted a few times. The chain carries TRBV6-1 and TRBJ2-7, with D tentatively TRBD2 (6 bases). The CDR3 length is 15 residues. The V end lost 6 bases, the J end lost 0 bases, and 15 bases lay between the germline ends. The germline gives CDR1 MNHNS, CDR2 SASEGT. The CDR3 bases are TGTGCCAGCAGACCCTGGGGGGATAGCTCCTACGAGCAGTACTTC. It specifies CASRPWGDSSYEQYF.

This clonotype was picked up one time. This chain uses TRBV5-1 with TRBJ1-1; 7 bases map to TRBD1. CDR3 length equals 15 residues. The trim removed 1 base at V and 0 bases at J, leaving 3 bases unmatched. Germline V gene lookup returns CDR1 SGHRS and CDR2 YFSETQ. This chain's CDR3 is CASSLQGGLNTEAFF. CDR3 sequence (DNA): TGCGCCAGCAGCTTGCAGGGGGGGCTGAACACTGAAGCTTTCTTT.

This clonotype has a count of ten or more. The CDR3 here is CASSTGQGSTWETQYF. CDR3 DNA: TGTGCCAGCAGCACGGGACAGGGGAGTACCTGGGAGACCCAGTACTTC. The V and J genes are TRBV7-9 and TRBJ2-5; 10 nucleotides agree with TRBD1. This CDR3 has 16 residues. Germline V CDR1 and CDR2: SEHNR, FQNEAQ (reference sequence). Trimming at V came to 5 bases and at J to 5 bases, leaving 11 bases not matched to a gene.

The genes are TRBV12-3 or TRBV12-4 and TRBJ2-7, with D perhaps matching TRBD1 (6 bases). The CDR3 runs to 14 residues. V gave up 7 bases and J gave up 2 bases, with 15 bases separating them. This CDR3 reads CASTGGQPTYEQYF. The CDR3 region has the DNA TGTGCCAGCACCGGAGGACAGCCTACCTACGAGCAGTACTTC.

This clonotype has at least ten counts. The chain employs TRBV7-9 and TRBJ1-1; no clear D. Per germline, CDR1 SEHNR and CDR2 FQNEAQ (reference sequence). The CDR3 runs 15 residues. V shed 1 base and J shed 1 base, with 10 bases lying between them. CDR3 amino acids: CASSLVGSGNTEAFF. The CDR3 coding sequence is TGTGCCAGCAGCTTAGTCGGATCGGGGAACACTGAAGCTTTCTTT.

At least ten counts were recorded for this clonotype. The gene calls are TRBV19 and TRBJ2-2; D is unresolved. The germline V and J ends were trimmed by 10 bases and 5 bases, with 11 bases remaining between them. The CDR3 loop spans 12 amino acids. Germline V gives CDR1 LNHDA, CDR2 SQIVND (reference sequence). The CDR3: CATLVGTGELFF. CDR3 DNA sequence: TGTGCCACCTTGGTGGGTACCGGGGAGCTGTTTTTT.

This clonotype was seen repeatedly, ten times or more. Given a much more abundant clone one base away, this may be a read error. The J gene is TRBJ1-1, the V gene TRBV29-1, with D hard to call. The V gene's germline CDR1 is SQVTM and CDR2 ANQGSEA. The CDR3 consists of 13 residues. The CDR3 coding sequence is TGCAGCGTTAAAGAAGCTAGGAACACTGAAGCTTTCTTT. Translated, it gives CSVKEARNTEAFF.

In this sample, this clonotype turned up many times. The V call is TRBV28, the J call TRBJ2-7, with TRBD1 matching 8 bases. J lost 0 bases, V lost 6 bases, and 4 bases had no gene match. This CDR3 is built from 14 residues. Germline V lookup: CDR1 MDHEN, CDR2 SYDVKM. CDR3 protein: CASSRTGGSYEQYF. The CDR3 nucleotides read TGTGCCAGCAGCCGAACAGGGGGCTCCTACGAGCAGTACTTC. The whole variable domain, filled in from reference TRBV28 and TRBJ2-7, reads DVKVTQSSRYLVKRTGEKVFLECVQDMDHENMFWYRQDPGLGLRLIYFSYDVKMKEKGDIPEGYSVSREKKERFSLILESASTNQTSMYLCASSRTGGSYEQYFGPGTRLTVT.

This clonotype was recorded at least ten times. This chain links TRBV10-3 with TRBJ2-7; 8 nucleotides agree with TRBD2. The V gene end was trimmed by 10 bases and the J gene end by 2 bases; junction bases not matched to a gene: 4. The CDR3 runs 12 residues. Germline CDR1 and CDR2: ENHRY and SYGVKD. CDR3: CATTSEPYEQYF. The CDR3 DNA reads as TGTGCCACGACTAGCGAACCCTACGAGCAGTACTTC.

The V call is TRBV7-2, the J call TRBJ1-2; D ambiguous. CDR1 is SGHTA and CDR2 is FQGNSA in the germline V gene. V was pared by 5 bases and J by 3 bases, with 10 bases between. CDR3 size: 13 residues. The CDR3 DNA follows: TGTGCCAGCAGCCCCCGCCCCGACTATGGCTACACCTTC. This sequence encodes CASSPRPDYGYTF. The full variable domain, its missing parts supplied by reference TRBV7-2 and TRBJ1-2, is GAGVSQSPSNKVTEKGKDVELRCDPISGHTALYWYRQSLGQGLEFLIYFQGNSAPDKSGLPSDRFSAERTGGSVSTLTIQRTQQEDSAVYLCASSPRPDYGYTFGSGTRLTVV.

In this sample, this clonotype turned up many times. The chain combines TRBV28 with TRBJ2-7; D is perhaps TRBD2 (6 bases). This CDR3 spans 14 amino acids. The germline CDR1 and CDR2 sequences are MDHEN and SYDVKM. V was cut by 4 bases and J by 3 bases, with 13 bases left in between. This chain's CDR3 is CASSWMTSNYEQYF. For the CDR3, the DNA is TGTGCCAGCAGTTGGATGACTAGTAACTACGAGCAGTACTTC.